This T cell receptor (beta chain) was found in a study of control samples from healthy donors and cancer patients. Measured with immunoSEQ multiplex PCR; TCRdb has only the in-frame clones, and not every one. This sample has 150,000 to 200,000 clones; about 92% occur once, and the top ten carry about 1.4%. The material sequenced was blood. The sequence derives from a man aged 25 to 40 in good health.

The DNA of the CDR3 is TGTGCCAGCAGCTTACAACAGGGCTCAACTAATGAAAAACTGTTTTTT. Protein sequence: CASSLQQGSTNEKLFF. The V call is TRBV4-2, the J call TRBJ1-4, with D possibly matching TRBD1 (6 bases). Per the germline V gene, CDR1 is LGHNA and CDR2 is YNFKEQ. The CDR3 extends over 16 amino acids. V lost 5 bases and J 0 bases, leaving 13 bases between the germline ends.